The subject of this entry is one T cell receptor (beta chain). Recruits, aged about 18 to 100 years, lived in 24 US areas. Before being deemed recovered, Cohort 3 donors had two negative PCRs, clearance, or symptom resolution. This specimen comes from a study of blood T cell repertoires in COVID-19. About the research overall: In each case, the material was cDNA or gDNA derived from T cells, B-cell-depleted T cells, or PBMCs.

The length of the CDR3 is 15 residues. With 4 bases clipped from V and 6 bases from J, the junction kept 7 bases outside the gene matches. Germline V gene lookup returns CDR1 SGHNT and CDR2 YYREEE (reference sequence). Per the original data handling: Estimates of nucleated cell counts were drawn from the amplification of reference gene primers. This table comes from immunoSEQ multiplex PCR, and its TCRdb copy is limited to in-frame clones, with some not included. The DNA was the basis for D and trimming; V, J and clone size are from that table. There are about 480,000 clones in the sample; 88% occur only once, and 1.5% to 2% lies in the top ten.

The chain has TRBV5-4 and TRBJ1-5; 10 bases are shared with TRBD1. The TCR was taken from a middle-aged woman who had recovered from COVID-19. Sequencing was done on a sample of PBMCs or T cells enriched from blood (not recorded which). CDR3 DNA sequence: TGTGCCAGCAGCGCCGACAGGGGGCTGGGTCAGCCCCAGCATTTT. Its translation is CASSADRGLGQPQHF.